This T cell receptor beta chain was captured in a study of blood T cell repertoires in COVID-19. Study-wide background: Whether acute or convalescent, the COVID-19 samples came from the United States, Italy and Spain. From T cells, B-cell-depleted T cells, or PBMCs came the material, which was cDNA or gDNA.

The germline V gene encodes CDR1 SGHNT and CDR2 YYREEE (reference sequence). V lost 4 bases to trimming and J lost 5 bases, with 13 bases between them. The CDR3 contains 13 residues. The authors' processing: Researchers report that nucleated cell counts were estimated from reference gene primer amplification. The table came from immunoSEQ multiplex PCR; TCRdb's copy has only in-frame clones and leaves some out. D and trimming were read from the DNA, whereas the V and J calls and clone size are those reported in that table. The sample lists some 50,000 clones; more than 80% were seen once. This clonotype was sampled from a man between 65 and 85 years old with active COVID-19. V usage is TRBV5-4 and J usage is TRBJ2-7, with D possibly being TRBD1 (6 bases). Source material: peripheral blood. The CDR3 DNA follows: TGTGCCAGCAGCGTAGACAGGATGGACGAGCAGTACTTC. Protein: CASSVDRMDEQYF.